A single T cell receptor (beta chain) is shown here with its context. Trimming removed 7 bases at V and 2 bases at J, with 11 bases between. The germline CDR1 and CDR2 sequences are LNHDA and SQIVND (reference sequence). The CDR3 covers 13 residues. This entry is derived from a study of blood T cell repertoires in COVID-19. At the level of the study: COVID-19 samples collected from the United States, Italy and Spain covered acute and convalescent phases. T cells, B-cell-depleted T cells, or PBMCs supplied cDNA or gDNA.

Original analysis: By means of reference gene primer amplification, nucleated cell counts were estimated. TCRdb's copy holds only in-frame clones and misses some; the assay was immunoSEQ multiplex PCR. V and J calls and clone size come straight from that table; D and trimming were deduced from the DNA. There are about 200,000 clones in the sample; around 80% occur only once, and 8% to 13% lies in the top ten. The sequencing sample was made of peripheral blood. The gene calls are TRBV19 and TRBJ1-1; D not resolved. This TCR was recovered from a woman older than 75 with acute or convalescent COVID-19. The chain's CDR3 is CASTEGSNTEAFF. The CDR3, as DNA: TGTGCCAGTACTGAGGGATCAAACACTGAAGCTTTCTTT.